This TCR beta chain was profiled in a study of shared clonotypes between healthy human individuals. The germline V gene has CDR1 SGHAT and CDR2 FQDESV (reference sequence). The length of the CDR3 is 15 residues. Deletions cut 1 base from V and 4 bases from J, with 11 bases between. Study-level results: Memory subsets had estimated richness that was generally smaller than that of naive subsets.

To note about this clone: Its antigen is as yet unknown.

Some clones are missing from TCRdb's copy, which holds only in-frame ones; the method was immunoSEQ multiplex PCR. The sample lists over a million clones; roughly 74% were seen once. This sequence was found in a man aged 18-30 years in good health. Some clones in this sample may be carry-over from other donors' samples. What was sequenced was memory CD4+ T cells from PBMCs. Subset specified: CD45RA-negative fraction. The J gene is TRBJ2-1, the V gene TRBV11-1; the D gene is possibly TRBD2 (6 bases). The CDR3 bases are TGTGCCAGCAGCTTAGGGCGGGGAATATACAATGAGCAGTTCTTC. Translated, it gives CASSLGRGIYNEQFF.